This entry features one T cell receptor (beta chain) sequence. Its antigen is as yet unknown. Data came from immunoSEQ multiplex PCR; TCRdb stores just in-frame clones and leaves some out. Among under 30,000 clones listed, roughly 96% were seen once. Unmatched junction bases numbered 12, after V lost 6 bases and J lost 3 bases. The CDR3 is 16 amino acids. CDR1 and CDR2 (germline): MNHEY, SMNVEV (reference sequence). The sample is drawn from a study of monozygotic twins with cystic fibrosis. Notes on the study in general: Age, concordance and disease severity did not associate with shared CDR3 numbers. Co-twins had the most similar V usage for 13 of 16 pairs, J for 8. Monozygotic CF twins shared more identical nucleotide clonotypes than unrelated patients.

The chain uses TRBV27 and TRBJ2-3; 7 positions match TRBD2. This sequence originates from a girl under 10 years old with cystic fibrosis. The specimen was blood. CDR3 DNA: TGTGCCAGCAGCTATTTTGGGGGAGGGCCAACAGATACGCAGTATTTT. Translated: CASSYFGGGPTDTQYF.